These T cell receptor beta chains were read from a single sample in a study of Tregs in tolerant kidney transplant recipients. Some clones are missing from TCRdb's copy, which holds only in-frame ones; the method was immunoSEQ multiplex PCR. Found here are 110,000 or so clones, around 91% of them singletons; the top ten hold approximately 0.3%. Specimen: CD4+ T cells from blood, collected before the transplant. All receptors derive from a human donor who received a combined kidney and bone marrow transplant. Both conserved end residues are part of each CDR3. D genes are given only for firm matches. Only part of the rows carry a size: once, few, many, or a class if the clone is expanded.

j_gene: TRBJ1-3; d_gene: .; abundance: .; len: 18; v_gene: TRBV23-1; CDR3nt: TGCGCCAGCAGTCAAAACCGGGACAAATCTTCGTATGGAAACACCATATATTTT; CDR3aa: CASSQNRDKSSYGNTIYF
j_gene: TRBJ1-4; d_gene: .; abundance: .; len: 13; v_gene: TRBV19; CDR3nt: TGTGCCAGTAGTATTCTGGGGGGGGAAAAACTGTTTTTT; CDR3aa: CASSILGGEKLFF
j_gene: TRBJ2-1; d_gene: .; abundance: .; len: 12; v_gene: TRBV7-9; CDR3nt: TGTGCCAGCAGCCTCCGGGGAAATGAGCAGTTCTTC; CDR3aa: CASSLRGNEQFF
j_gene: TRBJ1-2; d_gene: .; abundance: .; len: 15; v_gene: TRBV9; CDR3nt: TGTGCCAGCAGCCCAGAGAGGGGGTTCTCCTATGGCTACACCTTC; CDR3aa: CASSPERGFSYGYTF
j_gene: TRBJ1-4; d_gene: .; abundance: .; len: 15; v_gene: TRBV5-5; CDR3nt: TGTGCCAGCCGGCTCAGGGGTGTTGGTAATGAAAAACTGTTTTTT; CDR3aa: CASRLRGVGNEKLFF
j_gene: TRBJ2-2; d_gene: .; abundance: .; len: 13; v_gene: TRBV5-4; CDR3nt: TGTGCCAGCAGCTTTTCCCAGACCGGGGAGCTGTTTTTT; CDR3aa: CASSFSQTGELFF
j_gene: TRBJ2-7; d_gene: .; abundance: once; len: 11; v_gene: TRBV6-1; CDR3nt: TGTGCCAGCAATAGAGACTACGAGCAGTACTTC; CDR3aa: CASNRDYEQYF
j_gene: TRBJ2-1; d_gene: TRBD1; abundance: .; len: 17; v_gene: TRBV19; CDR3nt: TGTGCCAGTAGTAGGGGGTACAGGGGGTCGACCTACAATGAGCAGTTCTTC; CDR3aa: CASSRGYRGSTYNEQFF
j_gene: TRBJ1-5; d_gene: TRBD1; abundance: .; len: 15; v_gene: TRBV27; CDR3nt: TGTGCCAGCAGTCGGGACAGGGCTTACAATCAGCCCCAGCATTTT; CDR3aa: CASSRDRAYNQPQHF
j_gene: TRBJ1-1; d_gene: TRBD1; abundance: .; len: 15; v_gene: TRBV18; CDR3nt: TGTGCCAGCTCACAGTACACAGGGGGCGTGGATGAAGCTTTCTTT; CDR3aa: CASSQYTGGVDEAFF
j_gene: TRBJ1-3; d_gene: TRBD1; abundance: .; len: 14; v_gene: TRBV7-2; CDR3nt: TGTGCCAGCAGCTCCGACAGGGTTGGAAACACCATATATTTT; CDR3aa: CASSSDRVGNTIYF
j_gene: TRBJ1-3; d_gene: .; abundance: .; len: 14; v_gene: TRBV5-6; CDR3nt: TGTGCCAGCAGCTTGAGTGGACAGGGAAACACCATATATTTT; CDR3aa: CASSLSGQGNTIYF
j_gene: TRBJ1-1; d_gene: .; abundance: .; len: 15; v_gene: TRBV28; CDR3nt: TGTGCCAGCAGTTTTACAGGGAATCAAAACACTGAAGCTTTCTTT; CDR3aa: CASSFTGNQNTEAFF
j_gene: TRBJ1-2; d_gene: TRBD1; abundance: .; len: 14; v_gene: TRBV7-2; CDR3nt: TGTGCCAGCAGCTACAGGGGATTCGACTATGGCTACACCTTC; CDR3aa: CASSYRGFDYGYTF
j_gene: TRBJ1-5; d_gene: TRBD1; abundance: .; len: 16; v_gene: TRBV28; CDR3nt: TGTGCCAGCAGTTACCGGACAGGGGTCAGCAATCAGCCCCAGCATTTT; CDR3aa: CASSYRTGVSNQPQHF
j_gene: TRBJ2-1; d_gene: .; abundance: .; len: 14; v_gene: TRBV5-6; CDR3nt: TGTGCCAGCAGCTTGAGTTTGATTTCCACGGGGCAGTTCTTC; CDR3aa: CASSLSLISTGQFF
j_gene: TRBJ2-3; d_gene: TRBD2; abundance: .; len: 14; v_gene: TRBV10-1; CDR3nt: TGCGCCAGCAGCCCTAGCGGGGGCACAGATACGCAGTATTTT; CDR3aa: CASSPSGGTDTQYF
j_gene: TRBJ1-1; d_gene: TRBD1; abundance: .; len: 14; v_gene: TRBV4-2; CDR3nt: TGTGCCAGCAGCCCCCCCGTCGGGACAGGCCGGGGTTTCTTT; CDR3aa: CASSPPVGTGRGFF
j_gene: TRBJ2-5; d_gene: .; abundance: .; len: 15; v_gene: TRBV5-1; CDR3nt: TGCGCCAGCAGCTTGGCTGCGGGGCCCCAAGAGACCCAGTACTTC; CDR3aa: CASSLAAGPQETQYF
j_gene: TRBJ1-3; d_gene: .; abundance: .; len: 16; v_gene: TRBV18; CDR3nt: TGTGCCAGCTCACCTGAAACAGGGTCATCCGGAAACACCATATATTTT; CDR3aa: CASSPETGSSGNTIYF
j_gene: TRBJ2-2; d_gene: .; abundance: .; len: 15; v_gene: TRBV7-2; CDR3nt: TGTGCCAGCAGAGCGCCGGGGGTCAACACCGGGGAGCTGTTTTTT; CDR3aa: CASRAPGVNTGELFF
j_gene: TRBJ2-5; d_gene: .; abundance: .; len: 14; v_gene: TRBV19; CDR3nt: TGTGCCAGTAGTTTCTCGTTGGGGCACGAGACCCAGTACTTC; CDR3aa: CASSFSLGHETQYF
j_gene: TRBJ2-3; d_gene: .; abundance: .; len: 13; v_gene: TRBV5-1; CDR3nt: TGCGCCAGCAGTCCTACTAGCACAGATACGCAGTATTTT; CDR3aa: CASSPTSTDTQYF
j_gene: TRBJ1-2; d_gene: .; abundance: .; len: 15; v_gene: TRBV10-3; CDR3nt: TGTGCCATCGGCCCCGATGGGGGGGGGAACTATGGCTACACCTTC; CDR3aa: CAIGPDGGGNYGYTF